Below are 20 T cell receptor beta chains sequenced from a single sample in a study of control samples from healthy donors and cancer patients. Some clones are missing from TCRdb's copy, which holds only in-frame ones; the method was immunoSEQ multiplex PCR. The table lists under 65,000 clones, around nine tenths of them singletons. Sequenced: PBMCs. Source of these receptors: a woman between 50 and 59 years old with colorectal cancer.

J is TRBJ1-2 and V is TRBV7-9, with a weak D call TRBD1 (5 bases). Germline V gene data show CDR1 as SEHNR and CDR2 as FQNEAQ (reference sequence). This CDR3 spans 13 amino acids. V lost 8 bases to trimming and J lost 4 bases, with 14 bases between them. Here the CDR3 DNA reads TGTGCCAGCGGAACCGCAGGGTTCTATGGCTACACCTTC. Translated, it gives CASGTAGFYGYTF.

This chain uses TRBV2 with TRBJ2-5; 8 bases are a match to TRBD1. The V gene end was trimmed by 6 bases and the J gene end by 2 bases; junction bases not matched to a gene: 5. The CDR3 spans 14 residues. The germline CDR1 and CDR2 sequences are SNHLY and FYNNEI. CDR3 amino acids: CASSWTGRQETQYF. CDR3 nucleotides: TGTGCCAGCAGCTGGACAGGGAGACAAGAGACCCAGTACTTC.

The chain joins TRBV12-3 or TRBV12-4 to TRBJ2-3, with D uncertain. V shed 3 bases and J shed 6 bases, with 7 bases lying between them. The CDR3 has 12 amino acids. The CDR3 nucleotides are TGTGCCAGCAGTTTCCAAGGGGATACGCAGTATTTT. This encodes CASSFQGDTQYF.

V usage is TRBV5-1 and J usage is TRBJ1-1; 11 bases map to TRBD1. V shed 2 bases, J shed 6 bases, and the junction held 12 bases outside the gene matches. Looked up from germline, CDR1 is SGHRS and CDR2 is YFSETQ. The CDR3 loop spans 17 amino acids. The CDR3 DNA is TGCGCCAGCAGCTTCACTCCCGGGACAGGGGGTTCGGCTGAAGCTTTCTTT. This encodes CASSFTPGTGGSAEAFF.

V usage is TRBV18 and J usage is TRBJ1-1; D gene uncertain. Trimming removed 3 bases from V and 1 base from J, with 6 bases in between. Germline CDR1 KGHSH, CDR2 LQKENI. The CDR3 runs 13 residues. CDR3 nucleotides: TGTGCCAGCTCACCGCGCGGGAACACTGAAGCTTTCTTT. Residues: CASSPRGNTEAFF. Looking up the rest from reference TRBV18 and TRBJ1-1 gives the full variable domain: NAGVMQNPRHLVRRRGQEARLRCSPMKGHSHVYWYRQLPEEGLKFMVYLQKENIIDESGMPKERFSAEFPKEGPSILRIQQVVRGDSAAYFCASSPRGNTEAFFGQGTRLTVV.

CDR3 nucleotides: TGTGCCAGCAGCCAAGTCCGCCTCCCGAACACCGGGGAGCTGTTTTTT. Translating gives CASSQVRLPNTGELFF. This chain connects TRBV3-1 (or the pseudogene TRBV3-2) to TRBJ2-2; D unresolved. V was shortened by 1 base and J by 0 bases, with 9 bases between the two germline ends. CDR3 length equals 16 residues. Per germline, CDR1 LGHDT and CDR2 YNNKEL (reference sequence).

V and J are TRBV29-1 and TRBJ1-1, with TRBD1 matching over 8 bases. The J segment lost 0 bases and the V segment lost 5 bases, leaving 5 bases of the junction unmatched. CDR3 length: 14 amino acids. Germline V gene data show CDR1 as SQVTM and CDR2 as ANQGSEA. The CDR3 DNA sequence: TGCAGCGTTTCCCAGGGGGCAATGAACACTGAAGCTTTCTTT. Translation: CSVSQGAMNTEAFF.

This chain joins TRBV18 and TRBJ1-1; D gene uncertain. The CDR3 is 13 residues long. Trimming stripped 5 bases from V and 2 bases from J, with 9 bases between. The V gene's germline CDR1 is KGHSH and CDR2 LQKENI. CDR3 amino acids: CASSSDVNTEAFF. The CDR3 DNA reads TGTGCCAGCTCATCGGACGTTAACACTGAAGCTTTCTTT.

The chain couples TRBV5-1 to TRBJ2-6, with 8 positions matching TRBD1. The CDR3 totals 17 residues. V gave up 7 bases and J gave up 0 bases; unmatched junction bases: 9. CDR1 SGHRS and CDR2 YFSETQ come from the germline V gene. CDR3 DNA sequence: TGCGCCAGCGGGGTAGGACAGGGTCTCTCTGGGGCCAACGTCCTGACTTTC. The encoded protein is CASGVGQGLSGANVLTF.

As concerns this clone: Since a much larger clone is just one base distant, this may be a read error. This CDR3 is also generated by other DNA sequences in the sample. V is TRBV5-8 and J is TRBJ1-3; a weak D match, TRBD1 (6 bases). Germline V gives CDR1 SGHTS, CDR2 YDEGEE. The germline V and J ends were trimmed by 3 bases and 2 bases, with 12 bases remaining between them. This CDR3 comprises 15 residues. Written as DNA, the CDR3 is TGTGCCAGCAGCTCCGACAGGATCCCTGGAAACACCATATATTTT. As protein: CASSSDRIPGNTIYF.

The chain recombines TRBV7-9 with TRBJ2-2; D ambiguous. CDR1 and CDR2 from the germline V gene are SEHNR and FQNEAQ (reference sequence). Trimming took off 7 bases at V and 0 bases at J, with 3 bases between the two ends. This CDR3 has 12 residues. This chain's CDR3 is CASIANTGELFF. CDR3 nucleotide sequence: TGTGCCAGCATAGCGAACACCGGGGAGCTGTTTTTT.

V gene TRBV28 combines with J gene TRBJ1-5, with 9 positions matching TRBD1. The CDR3 covers 21 residues. The J segment lost 3 bases and the V segment lost 5 bases, leaving 23 bases of the junction unmatched. The germline V gene has CDR1 MDHEN and CDR2 SYDVKM. The DNA for the CDR3 is TGTGCCAGCAGTCCCCTCACAATTAGGGACAGGGTCTTTAAGGCCAATCAGCCCCAGCATTTT. Translating it yields CASSPLTIRDRVFKANQPQHF.

The rearrangement uses TRBV5-1 and TRBJ1-1; maybe TRBD1 (6 bases). The ends were cut back, 4 bases at V and 0 bases at J, with 16 bases in the middle. This CDR3 has 16 amino acids. Germline values: CDR1 SGHRS, CDR2 YFSETQ. The CDR3: CASSLPDRPLNTEAFF. The CDR3 DNA is TGCGCCAGCAGCCTCCCGGACAGACCTTTGAACACTGAAGCTTTCTTT.

The V and J genes are TRBV3-1 (or the pseudogene TRBV3-2) and TRBJ1-6; D might be TRBD1 (5 bases). Trimming took off 4 bases at V and 6 bases at J, with 13 bases between the two ends. Germline lookup yields CDR1 LGHDT and CDR2 YNNKEL (reference sequence). This CDR3 contains 15 residues. CDR3 nucleotides: TGTGCCAGCAGCCCCGGGACCAGAGCTAATTCACCCCTCCACTTT. Protein sequence: CASSPGTRANSPLHF.

CDR3 sequence (DNA): TGTGCCAGCAGCTTGAGCTCGGGCGGTCACCAGGACTACGAGCAGTACTTC. It encodes CASSLSSGGHQDYEQYF. This rearrangement joins TRBV5-6 to TRBJ2-7; D ambiguous. From germline, CDR1 is SGHDT and CDR2 YYEEEE. CDR3 length equals 17 residues. The V end was cut by 1 base, the J end by 3 bases, with 20 bases between.

Regarding this clone: The sample contains more than one DNA sequence encoding this CDR3. The chain is built from TRBV29-1 and TRBJ2-2; D gene ambiguous. The CDR3 sequence is 11 residues long. V was cut by 6 bases and J by 3 bases, with 5 bases left in between. Germline CDR1 SQVTM, CDR2 ANQGSEA. The CDR3 is CSVADTGELFF. The CDR3, as DNA: TGCAGCGTAGCCGACACCGGGGAGCTGTTTTTT.

This rearrangement joins TRBV9 to TRBJ1-1; TRBD1 is a possible D gene (6 bases). The CDR3 totals 14 residues. V shed 3 bases and J shed 5 bases, with 14 bases lying between them. In germline, CDR1 is SGDLS, CDR2 YYNGEE. The CDR3: CASSEDRGGTEAFF. The CDR3, as DNA: TGTGCCAGCAGCGAAGACAGAGGGGGGACTGAAGCTTTCTTT.

The rearrangement links TRBV11-2 to TRBJ2-7, with a possible D match to TRBD1 (5 bases). Deletions cut 2 bases from V and 6 bases from J, with 14 bases between. The CDR3 is 14 residues long. CDR1 is SGHAT, CDR2 FQNNGV, per germline. The CDR3 loop reads CASSLTGVVSEQYF. The DNA for the CDR3 is TGTGCCAGCAGCTTAACAGGAGTTGTCTCCGAGCAGTACTTC.

The CDR3 DNA follows: TGTGCCAGCAGTGTTTTCGGGACAGCTCATAGCAATCAGCCCCAGCATTTT. Its translation is CASSVFGTAHSNQPQHF. The gene calls are TRBV2 and TRBJ1-5, with 7 bases identical to TRBD1. With V trimmed by 4 bases and J by 0 bases, 9 bases remained unmatched. This CDR3 is 17 amino acids long. The V gene's germline CDR1 is SNHLY and CDR2 FYNNEI.

The rearrangement uses TRBV11-3 and TRBJ1-1, with D tentatively TRBD1 (6 bases). The CDR3 consists of 14 residues. Trimming stripped 5 bases from V and 2 bases from J, with 12 bases between. The V gene's germline CDR1 is SGHNT and CDR2 YENEEA. CDR3 region: CASSQSRGNTEAFF. The CDR3 region has the DNA TGTGCCAGCAGCCAAAGCAGGGGCAACACTGAAGCTTTCTTT.